The rows below give T cell receptor beta chains drawn from one sample of a study of T cell responses to AZD1222 COVID-19 vaccine. Sequenced by immunoSEQ multiplex PCR; TCRdb stores in-frame clones only, minus some. Counted here are 150,000 to 160,000 clones, about 88% occurring once; the ten biggest clones make up approximately 17%. The material was peripheral blood, obtained on day 0 of AZD1222 vaccination. Receptor source: an adult in good health. Each CDR3 is given with its conserved first and last residue. Each record gives: clone size, J gene, V gene, D gene, CDR3 protein, CDR3 DNA. The D gene is left open where the match is weak. Rows may omit the clone size; those that give it use once, few, many or a size class.

>-|TRBJ1-6|TRBV18|-
CASSPLSKGGNNSPLHF
TGTGCCAGCTCACCCCTGTCCAAGGGGGGTAATAATTCACCCCTCCACTTT
>-|TRBJ1-1|TRBV5-1|-
CASSLVRAGDAEAFF
TGCGCCAGCAGCTTGGTACGGGCAGGGGACGCTGAAGCTTTCTTT
>many|TRBJ2-1|TRBV11-2|-
CASSLSHDGGNEQFF
TGTGCCAGCAGCTTATCACACGACGGGGGCAATGAGCAGTTCTTC
>-|TRBJ1-5|TRBV28|-
CASSLRGSSLILNQPQHF
TGTGCCAGCAGTTTAAGGGGTAGTAGCCTAATTCTCAATCAGCCCCAGCATTTT
>-|TRBJ1-1|TRBV19|-
CASSIGTQVEAFF
TGTGCCAGTAGTATAGGGACTCAAGTTGAAGCTTTCTTT
>-|TRBJ1-5|TRBV4-3|-
CASSQGVSQPQHF
TGCGCCAGCAGCCAAGGAGTGAGTCAGCCCCAGCATTTT
>-|TRBJ2-3|TRBV4-1|-
CASSQRTSFVDTQYF
TGCGCCAGCAGCCAACGGACATCCTTCGTAGATACGCAGTATTTT
>once|TRBJ2-1|TRBV7-9|TRBD2
CASSFTSGKYNEQFF
TGTGCCAGCAGTTTTACTAGCGGAAAATACAATGAGCAGTTCTTC
>-|TRBJ1-2|TRBV5-1|TRBD1
CASRPGQGDGYTF
TGCGCCAGCAGGCCGGGACAGGGTGATGGCTACACCTTC
>-|TRBJ1-5|TRBV28|TRBD1
CASSLRGDRGLQPQHF
TGTGCCAGCAGTTTAAGGGGTGACAGGGGGTTGCAGCCCCAGCATTTT
>-|TRBJ1-1|TRBV11-2|-
CASSFSPAGTEAFF
TGTGCCAGCAGCTTTTCGCCCGCGGGCACTGAAGCTTTCTTT
>-|TRBJ2-6|TRBV7-3|-
CASSLVPRDSTGANVLTF
TGTGCCAGCAGCTTAGTCCCGCGGGATTCAACTGGGGCCAACGTCCTGACTTTC
>-|TRBJ1-5|TRBV24-1|TRBD1
CATSVDREEGQPQHF
TGTGCCACCAGTGTCGACAGGGAGGAGGGTCAGCCCCAGCATTTT
>-|TRBJ2-1|TRBV7-7|TRBD1
CASSHQPGQADEQFF
TGTGCTAGCAGCCACCAACCTGGACAGGCCGATGAGCAGTTCTTC
>-|TRBJ2-7|TRBV7-9|TRBD2
CASSGRLAGASYEQYF
TGTGCCAGCAGCGGACGACTAGCGGGGGCATCCTACGAGCAGTACTTC
>-|TRBJ2-5|TRBV19|-
CASRIRDNQETQYF
TGTGCCAGTAGGATCCGGGACAACCAAGAGACCCAGTACTTC
>-|TRBJ2-2|TRBV12-5|-
CASGLIAGELFF
TGTGCTAGTGGTTTGATCGCCGGGGAGCTGTTTTTT
>-|TRBJ1-4|TRBV9|-
CASSVGRTPTDGLFF
TGTGCCAGCAGCGTAGGACGGACTCCTACTGACGGACTGTTTTTT
>-|TRBJ2-3|TRBV6-2/TRBV6-3|TRBD2
CASSSAEVAGGPTDTQYF
TGTGCCAGCAGTTCCGCCGAGGTAGCGGGGGGGCCGACAGATACGCAGTATTTT
>-|TRBJ1-4|TRBV4-1|-
CASSGVGTGVTNEKLFF
TGCGCCAGCAGCGGGGTGGGCACAGGAGTAACTAATGAAAAACTGTTTTTT
>-|TRBJ2-5|TRBV13|-
CASSLWSQETQYF
TGTGCCAGCAGCTTATGGTCCCAAGAGACCCAGTACTTC
>-|TRBJ1-4|TRBV7-8|-
CASSPLRGSNEKLFF
TGTGCCAGCAGCCCTCTGAGGGGATCAAATGAAAAACTGTTTTTT
>-|TRBJ2-2|TRBV7-9|TRBD2
CASSFPGLAGGWTGELFF
TGTGCCAGCAGCTTCCCGGGGCTAGCGGGAGGCTGGACCGGGGAGCTGTTTTTT
>-|TRBJ2-1|TRBV18|-
CASSWTESSYNEQFF
TGTGCCAGCTCATGGACAGAGAGCTCCTACAATGAGCAGTTCTTC
>-|TRBJ1-3|TRBV3-1/TRBV3-2|TRBD1
CASSLLGQGRDTIYF
TGTGCCAGCAGCCTCCTCGGACAGGGGAGAGACACCATATATTTT
>-|TRBJ2-1|TRBV18|-
CASSPPTRNLPEQFF
TGTGCCAGCTCACCACCGACTAGGAACCTCCCTGAGCAGTTCTTC
>-|TRBJ2-1|TRBV7-9|TRBD2
CASSLLAGGRNEQFF
TGTGCCAGCAGCTTACTAGCGGGGGGACGCAATGAGCAGTTCTTC
>-|TRBJ1-6|TRBV7-3|-
CASSLMRQRSYNSPLHF
TGTGCCAGCAGCTTAATGCGACAGAGAAGTTATAATTCACCCCTCCACTTT
>-|TRBJ2-5|TRBV7-7|TRBD1
CASSTPRTGQETQYF
TGTGCTAGCAGCACACCCCGGACAGGCCAAGAGACCCAGTACTTC
>-|TRBJ1-1|TRBV3-1/TRBV3-2|-
CASSRLGDPAEAFF
TGTGCCAGCAGCCGCCTCGGGGACCCGGCTGAAGCTTTCTTT
>-|TRBJ2-3|TRBV9|-
CASSEGTTGNGDTQYF
TGTGCCAGCAGCGAAGGAACCACAGGGAACGGAGATACGCAGTATTTT
>-|TRBJ2-5|TRBV5-4|-
CASSFRVGETQYF
TGTGCCAGCAGCTTTAGGGTTGGGGAGACCCAGTACTTC
>-|TRBJ1-2|TRBV19|-
CASSIDSGANYGYTF
TGTGCCAGTAGTATAGATAGCGGAGCTAACTATGGCTACACCTTC
>-|TRBJ2-4|TRBV4-2|-
CASSQVLGGRGDIQYF
TGTGCCAGCAGCCAAGTTTTAGGGGGGAGAGGGGACATTCAGTACTTC
>-|TRBJ1-2|TRBV4-1|-
CASSQVGGVYGYTF
TGCGCCAGCAGCCAAGTCGGGGGTGTCTATGGCTACACCTTC